This TCR beta chain was sequenced in a study of T cells in Graves' hyperthyroidism and ophthalmopathy. In the study overall: Peripheral blood specimens were obtained at initial diagnosis, prior to any treatment.

There were TCR beta CDR3 regions amplified from RNA transcripts. First-round RT-PCR with HTBI primers amplified the TCR CDR3 region. Each CDR3 protein gets one entry after TCRdb re-called the multiplex PCR reads with MiXCR. The data hold about 380,000 distinct CDR3 sequences, with more than 14% observed a single time. In making diagnoses, clinical symptoms, serum thyroxine and TRAb, thyroid ultrasound and orbital computed tomography were all used. The authors obtained PBMCs from around 11 ml of fresh peripheral blood. V dropped 6 bases and J dropped 4; count of bases not matched to a gene: 5. The CDR3 length is 13 residues. Germline V lookup: CDR1 DFQATT, CDR2 SNEGSKA (reference sequence).

This clonotype was sampled from a woman aged 25 to 39 with Graves' ophthalmopathy. This chain links TRBV20-1 with TRBJ2-3, with 9 bases fitting TRBD2. Specimen: blood. The CDR3 nucleotides read TGCAGTGCCGGGTCTAGCGGGGCAGATACGCAGTATTTT. This codes for CSAGSSGADTQYF.